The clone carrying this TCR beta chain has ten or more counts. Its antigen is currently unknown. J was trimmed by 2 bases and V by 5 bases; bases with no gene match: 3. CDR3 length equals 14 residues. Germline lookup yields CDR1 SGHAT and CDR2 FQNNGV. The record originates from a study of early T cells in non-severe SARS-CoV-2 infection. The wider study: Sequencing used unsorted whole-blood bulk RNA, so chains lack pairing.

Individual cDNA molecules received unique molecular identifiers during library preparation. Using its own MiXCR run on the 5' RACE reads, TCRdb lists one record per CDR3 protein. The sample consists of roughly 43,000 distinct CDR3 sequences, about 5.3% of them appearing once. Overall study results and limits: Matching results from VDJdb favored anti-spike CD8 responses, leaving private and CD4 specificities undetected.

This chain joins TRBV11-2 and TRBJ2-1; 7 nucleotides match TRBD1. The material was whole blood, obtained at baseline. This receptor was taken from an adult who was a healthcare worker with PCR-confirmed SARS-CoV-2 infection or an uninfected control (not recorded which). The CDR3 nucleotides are TGTGCCAGCAGCGTGACAGGGACCTACAATGAGCAGTTCTTC. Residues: CASSVTGTYNEQFF. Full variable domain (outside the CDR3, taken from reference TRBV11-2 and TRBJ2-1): EAGVAQSPRYKIIEKRQSVAFWCNPISGHATLYWYQQILGQGPKLLIQFQNNGVVDDSQLPKDRFSAERLKGVDSTLKIQPAKLEDSAVYLCASSVTGTYNEQFFGPGTRLTVL.